Following are 24 T cell receptor beta chains from one sample sequenced in a study of early T cells in non-severe SARS-CoV-2 infection. In TCRdb, the 5' RACE reads were re-called with MiXCR into one record per CDR3 protein. The table includes some 48,000 distinct CDR3 sequences, around 4.6% detected once. The sequencing sample was made of whole blood. The receptors derive from an adult who was a healthcare worker with PCR-confirmed SARS-CoV-2 infection or an uninfected control (not recorded which).

This clonotype was counted only a few times. V usage is TRBV6-1 and J usage is TRBJ1-4, with 9 bases aligning to TRBD1. Germline V gene lookup returns CDR1 MNHNS and CDR2 SASEGT. Trimming cost V 4 bases and J 8 bases; bases outside gene matches: 5. This CDR3 comprises 14 residues. The CDR3 DNA follows: TGTGCCAGCAGTGCCAACAGGGGGCACGAAAAACTGTTTTTT. Its translation is CASSANRGHEKLFF.

This chain uses TRBV20-1 with TRBJ2-7, with 9 bases fitting TRBD1. The V gene's germline CDR1 is DFQATT and CDR2 SNEGSKA (reference sequence). V was clipped by 3 bases and J by 3 bases; unmatched bases: 6. The CDR3 totals 14 residues. CDR3 amino acids: CSASTGQGFYEQYF. CDR3 DNA sequence: TGCAGTGCTAGTACGGGACAGGGCTTCTACGAGCAGTACTTC.

The sample holds many counts of this clonotype. The chain's CDR3 is CASSQDSGTTYNEQFF. CDR3 in DNA: TGTGCCAGCAGCCAAGACTCCGGGACCACCTACAATGAGCAGTTCTTC. The chain couples TRBV4-2 to TRBJ2-1; D might be TRBD1 or TRBD2, each matching 5 bases. CDR1 and CDR2 from the germline V gene are LGHNA and YNFKEQ. The CDR3 has 16 residues. V lost 0 bases, J lost 2 bases, and 11 bases lay in between.

This chain uses TRBV5-8 with TRBJ2-2, with D perhaps matching TRBD2 (5 bases). This CDR3 is 14 amino acids long. Germline-derived CDR1 and CDR2 are SGHTS and YDEGEE. Trimming took off 1 base at V and 8 bases at J, with 12 bases between the two ends. The CDR3 nucleotides read TGTGCCAGCAGCTTGCTGAGGGATGTAGGGGAGCTGTTTTTT. This translates into CASSLLRDVGELFF.

This clonotype has more than one count but fewer than ten. V and J are TRBV2 and TRBJ1-4, with 8 bases that match TRBD1. V was pared by 6 bases and J by 6 bases, with 9 bases of the junction left unmatched. Germline V gene data show CDR1 as SNHLY and CDR2 as FYNNEI. The CDR3 length is 15 residues. The CDR3 nucleotides are TGTGCCAGCAGCGCAGGGGGCAGAGGGGATGAAAAACTGTTTTTT. Translating gives CASSAGGRGDEKLFF. Using reference TRBV2 and TRBJ1-4 for the parts outside the CDR3, the full variable domain is EPEVTQTPSHQVTQMGQEVILRCVPISNHLYFYWYRQILGQKVEFLVSFYNNEISEKSEIFDDQFSVERPDGSNFTLKIRSTKLEDSAMYFCASSAGGRGDEKLFFGSGTQLSVL.

This clonotype was seen ten or more times. This chain links TRBV10-1 with TRBJ1-1, with D uncertain. The CDR3 sequence is 12 residues long. The germline V and J ends were trimmed by 3 bases and 2 bases, with 4 bases remaining between them. The V gene's germline CDR1 is WNHNN and CDR2 SYGVQD (reference sequence). CDR3 loop: CASSDPNTEAFF. CDR3 bases: TGCGCCAGCAGTGACCCCAACACTGAAGCTTTCTTT.

This clonotype was seen at least ten times. The rearrangement links TRBV29-1 to TRBJ1-1, with 7 nucleotides matching TRBD1. The CDR3 covers 14 residues. V lost 5 bases to trimming and J lost 1 base; unmatched junction nucleotides: 7. Germline CDR1 and CDR2: SQVTM and ANQGSEA. The DNA for the CDR3 is TGCAGCGTTCTTTCCGGGACAGCGAACACTGAAGCTTTCTTT. It specifies CSVLSGTANTEAFF.

Only a few counts were recorded for this clonotype. The chain links TRBV7-2 to TRBJ2-2; tentatively, D is TRBD2 (5 bases). The CDR3 runs to 16 residues. Germline-derived CDR1 and CDR2 are SGHTA and FQGNSA. V was shortened by 1 base and J by 4 bases, with 13 bases between the two germline ends. The CDR3 protein is CASSLGGPRVTGELFF. In DNA form, the CDR3 reads TGTGCCAGCAGCTTAGGAGGGCCCCGTGTCACCGGGGAGCTGTTTTTT.

This clonotype was observed a few times. The rearrangement joins TRBV11-2 to TRBJ2-4, with D possibly TRBD1 on 5 matching bases. The CDR3 covers 14 residues. Germline lookup yields CDR1 SGHAT and CDR2 FQNNGV. V gave up 4 bases and J gave up 6 bases, with 13 bases separating them. The chain's CDR3 is CASSSRGQGNIQYF. In DNA, the CDR3 is TGTGCCAGCAGCTCTAGAGGTCAGGGAAACATTCAGTACTTC.

This clonotype was seen at least ten times. The CDR3 DNA follows: TGCGCCAGCAGTGAAGCGGGACAGGGACACAATGAGCAGTTCTTC. It codes for CASSEAGQGHNEQFF. The rearrangement uses TRBV10-2 and TRBJ2-1, with 9 positions matching TRBD1. The CDR3 is 15 amino acids. The germline gives CDR1 WSHSY, CDR2 SAAADI. V lost 3 bases, J lost 5 bases, and 5 bases stayed unmatched.

This clonotype has at least ten counts. V usage is TRBV6-5 and J usage is TRBJ2-3; TRBD2 aligns across 7 bases. The CDR3 spans 15 residues. Germline assignment: CDR1 MNHEY and CDR2 SVGAGI. Trimming cost V 0 bases and J 5 bases; bases outside gene matches: 5. CDR3 loop: CASSYSGRGIDTQYF. CDR3 DNA sequence: TGTGCCAGCAGTTACTCTGGGAGGGGTATAGATACGCAGTATTTT.

This clonotype was detected many times. This chain uses TRBV7-6 with TRBJ2-5; 7 positions match TRBD1. V dropped 4 bases and J dropped 3; count of bases not matched to a gene: 11. The length of the CDR3 is 16 residues. The germline V gene encodes CDR1 SGHVS and CDR2 FNYEAQ. The CDR3 region has the DNA TGTGCCAGCAGCTCTAACGACAGGGAAATTGAAGAGACCCAGTACTTC. Amino acid sequence: CASSSNDREIEETQYF.

This clonotype was recorded many times. The chain has TRBV7-2 and TRBJ2-3; TRBD1 aligns across 7 bases. The CDR3 totals 14 residues. J was trimmed by 0 bases and V by 4 bases; bases with no gene match: 1. Per germline, CDR1 SGHTA and CDR2 FQGNSA. Here the CDR3 reads CASSSGQSTDTQYF. CDR3 coding DNA: TGTGCCAGCAGCTCGGGACAGAGCACAGATACGCAGTATTTT.

Comments on this clonotype: A read error is possible here, since a much larger clone lies one base away. V and J are TRBV6-6 and TRBJ2-1, with D unresolved. The CDR3 extends over 12 amino acids. Germline V gene lookup returns CDR1 MNHNY and CDR2 SVGAGI (reference sequence). The CDR3 here is CASKTEYNKQFF. CDR3 in DNA: TGTGCCAGCAAAACCGAATACAATAAGCAGTTCTTC.

This clonotype came up a few times. CDR3 DNA: TGCAGCGCGACAGTCATGAACACTGAAGCTTTCTTT. Translation gives CSATVMNTEAFF. The gene calls are TRBV29-1 and TRBJ1-1, with a possible D match to TRBD1 (5 bases). The CDR3 sequence is 12 residues long. Germline CDR1 SQVTM, CDR2 ANQGSEA. Trimming took 7 bases from V and 0 from J, leaving 9 bases between them.

This clonotype appeared many times. This chain connects TRBV29-1 to TRBJ1-3; unclear D gene. The CDR3 totals 15 residues. V was cut by 5 bases and J by 0 bases, with 14 bases left in between. Per germline, CDR1 SQVTM and CDR2 ANQGSEA. The CDR3 DNA follows: TGCAGCGTTCGACCGGGAGGGAGCTCTGGAAACACCATATATTTT. Its protein is CSVRPGGSSGNTIYF. Full variable domain (missing parts from reference TRBV29-1 and TRBJ1-3): SAVISQKPSRDICQRGTSLTIQCQVDSQVTMMFWYRQQPGQSLTLIATANQGSEATYESGFVIDKFPISRPNLTFSTLTVSNMSPEDSSIYLCSVRPGGSSGNTIYFGEGSWLTVV.

This clonotype was seen at least ten times. V usage is TRBV20-1 and J usage is TRBJ2-3; 7 positions agree with TRBD2. CDR3 size: 15 residues. CDR1 is DFQATT, CDR2 SNEGSKA, per germline (reference sequence). V trimming: 1 base; J trimming: 0 bases; junction bases outside the gene matches: 4. The DNA for the CDR3 is TGCAGTGCTAGAGGGGGAGGGAGGAGCACAGATACGCAGTATTTT. This codes for CSARGGGRSTDTQYF.

This chain joins TRBV4-3 and TRBJ2-7; possibly TRBD2 for D (6 bases). This CDR3 comprises 15 residues. Trimming left V 1 base short and J 6 bases short, with 16 bases between. Germline V lookup: CDR1 LGHNA, CDR2 YSLEER. The CDR3 here is CASSQGPGEGREQYF. CDR3 coding DNA: TGCGCCAGCAGCCAAGGTCCGGGAGAGGGCCGCGAGCAGTACTTC.

This clonotype was detected a few times. The V call is TRBV20-1, the J call TRBJ1-4, with D perhaps matching TRBD1 (6 bases). CDR3 length: 13 residues. The germline V gene encodes CDR1 DFQATT and CDR2 SNEGSKA (reference sequence). V was cut by 6 bases and J by 6 bases, with 14 bases left in between. The CDR3 DNA is TGCAGTGCCCCGGGCGGGGGCGATGAAAAACTGTTTTTT. Translating gives CSAPGGGDEKLFF.

V and J are TRBV5-1 and TRBJ2-3, with 14 bases that match TRBD2. With V trimmed by 0 bases and J by 9 bases, 3 bases remained unmatched. CDR3 length: 15 amino acids. Per germline, CDR1 SGHRS and CDR2 YFSETQ. CDR3 loop: CASSLAGLAGDTQYF. The CDR3, as DNA: TGCGCCAGCAGCTTGGCGGGACTAGCGGGAGACACGCAGTATTTT.

The gene calls are TRBV7-6 and TRBJ1-1; D unresolved. CDR3 length: 14 amino acids. CDR1 is SGHVS, CDR2 FNYEAQ, per germline. The V and J ends lost 5 bases and 0 bases respectively, with 10 bases between them. CDR3 coding DNA: TGTGCCAGCAGCCCCGACGCTTTGAACACTGAAGCTTTCTTT. This codes for CASSPDALNTEAFF.

V is TRBV4-2 and J is TRBJ2-1, with 12 bases lining up with TRBD2. The V segment lost 2 bases and the J segment 4 bases; nucleotides outside the gene matches: 0. The CDR3 consists of 15 residues. Per the germline V gene, CDR1 is LGHNA and CDR2 is YNFKEQ. This chain's CDR3 is CASSQTSGGYNEQFF. The CDR3 nucleotides read TGTGCCAGCAGCCAAACTAGCGGGGGGTACAATGAGCAGTTCTTC.

This clonotype was picked up many times. This rearrangement joins TRBV5-6 to TRBJ2-7; the D gene could be TRBD1 or TRBD2 (5 bases each). CDR1 is SGHDT, CDR2 YYEEEE, per germline. V was cut by 4 bases and J by 5 bases, with 13 bases left in between. The CDR3 spans 13 residues. The CDR3 DNA reads TGTGCCAGCAGCCTACGGGACGGGGACGAGCAGTACTTC. Encoded protein: CASSLRDGDEQYF.

There are many counts of this clonotype. V is TRBV7-8 and J is TRBJ2-3; possibly TRBD2 for D (5 bases). The V gene's germline CDR1 is SGHVS and CDR2 FQNEAQ. The germline V and J ends were trimmed by 1 base and 4 bases, with 18 bases remaining between them. This CDR3 is 17 amino acids long. The CDR3 coding sequence is TGTGCCAGCAGCTTAGAGGTGGCGGGCCCAAGGGCAGATACGCAGTATTTT. The encoded protein is CASSLEVAGPRADTQYF.